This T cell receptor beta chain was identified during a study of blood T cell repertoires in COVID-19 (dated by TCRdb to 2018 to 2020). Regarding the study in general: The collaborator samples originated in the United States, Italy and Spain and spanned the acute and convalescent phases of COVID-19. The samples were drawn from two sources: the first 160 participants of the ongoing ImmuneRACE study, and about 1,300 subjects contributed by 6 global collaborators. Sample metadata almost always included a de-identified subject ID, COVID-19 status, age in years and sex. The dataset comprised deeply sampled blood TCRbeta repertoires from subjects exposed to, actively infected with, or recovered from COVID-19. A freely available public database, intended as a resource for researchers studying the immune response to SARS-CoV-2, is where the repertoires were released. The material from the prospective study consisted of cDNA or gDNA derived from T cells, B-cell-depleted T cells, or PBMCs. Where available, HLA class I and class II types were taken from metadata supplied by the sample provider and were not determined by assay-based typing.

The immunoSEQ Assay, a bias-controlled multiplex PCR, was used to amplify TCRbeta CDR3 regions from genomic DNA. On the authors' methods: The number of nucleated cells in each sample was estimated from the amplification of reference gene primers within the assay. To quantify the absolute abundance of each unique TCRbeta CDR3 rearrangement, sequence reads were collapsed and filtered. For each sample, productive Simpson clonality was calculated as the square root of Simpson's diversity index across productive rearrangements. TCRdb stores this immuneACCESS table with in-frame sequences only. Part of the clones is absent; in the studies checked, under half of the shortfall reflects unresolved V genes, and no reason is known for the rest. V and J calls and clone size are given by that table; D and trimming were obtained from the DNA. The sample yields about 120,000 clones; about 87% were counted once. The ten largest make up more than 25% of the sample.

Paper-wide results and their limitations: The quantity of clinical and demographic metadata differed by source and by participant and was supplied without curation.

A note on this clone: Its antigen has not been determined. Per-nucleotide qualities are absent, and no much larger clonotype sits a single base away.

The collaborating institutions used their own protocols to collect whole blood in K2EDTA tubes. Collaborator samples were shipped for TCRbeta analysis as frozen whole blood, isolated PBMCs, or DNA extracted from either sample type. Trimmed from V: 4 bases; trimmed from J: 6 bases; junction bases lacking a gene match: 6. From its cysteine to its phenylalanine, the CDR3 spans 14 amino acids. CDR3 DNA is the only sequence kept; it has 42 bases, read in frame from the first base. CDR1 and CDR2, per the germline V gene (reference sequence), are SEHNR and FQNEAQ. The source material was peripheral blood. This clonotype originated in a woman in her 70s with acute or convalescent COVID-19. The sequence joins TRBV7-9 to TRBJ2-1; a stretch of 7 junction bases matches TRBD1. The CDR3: CASSSRQGSNEQFF. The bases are TGTGCCAGCAGCTCCAGACAGGGTAGCAATGAGCAGTTCTTC.